A selection of T cell receptor beta chains follows, all from one sample in a study of CD8 T cells in Susac syndrome. TCRdb itself ran the immunoSEQ multiplex PCR reads through MiXCR, one entry per CDR3 protein. There are hundreds of thousands of distinct CDR3 sequences in the sample; around 89% occur only once, and approximately 0.2% lies in the top ten. The sequencing sample was made of CD8+ T cells from PBMCs. The receptor source for this set is a human donor with multiple sclerosis. Each CDR3 is given with its conserved first and last residue. D genes are given only for firm matches. Rows give clone size only sometimes, using once, few, many, or a class for an expanded clone.

TRBV11-2	.	few	TRBJ2-7	CASSLDWSRPSSYEQYF	TGTGCCAGCAGCTTAGATTGGTCTCGGCCGAGCTCCTACGAGCAGTACTTC
TRBV19	.	.	TRBJ2-5	CASSIDGGETQYF	TGTGCCAGTAGTATAGATGGGGGAGAGACCCAGTACTTC
TRBV7-8	.	.	TRBJ2-1	CASSKGLAGHNEQFF	TGTGCCAGCAGCAAAGGACTGGCCGGCCACAATGAGCAGTTCTTC
TRBV7-9	TRBD2	.	TRBJ2-5	CASSRPGLFEAQYF	TGTGCCAGCAGCCGCCCGGGACTATTCGAGGCCCAGTACTTC
TRBV4-2	TRBD2	.	TRBJ2-3	CASSLSLGLAGDTDTQYF	TGTGCCAGCAGCCTTTCTTTAGGACTAGCGGGGGACACAGATACGCAGTATTTT
TRBV14	.	.	TRBJ2-7	CASSIGGLAYEQYF	TGTGCCAGCAGTATTGGGGGGCTCGCCTACGAGCAGTACTTC
TRBV28	.	few	TRBJ2-3	CASSQGLTSTDTQYF	TGTGCCAGCAGTCAAGGACTGACTAGCACAGATACGCAGTATTTT
TRBV4-2	.	.	TRBJ1-1	CASSQDQRTDTEAFF	TGTGCCAGCAGCCAAGATCAGAGGACAGACACTGAAGCTTTCTTT
TRBV6-1	.	.	TRBJ1-2	CASSESGRGAYGYTF	TGTGCCAGCAGTGAGTCTGGGAGGGGGGCCTATGGCTACACCTTC
TRBV19	.	.	TRBJ2-1	CASSIGFGLARYNEQFF	TGTGCCAGTAGTATTGGGTTTGGCCTAGCGAGATACAATGAGCAGTTCTTC
TRBV30	.	.	TRBJ1-2	CAEGGNYGYTF	TGTGCCGAGGGAGGGAACTATGGCTACACCTTC
TRBV27	.	.	TRBJ2-5	CASSFGGSGTQYF	TGTGCCAGCAGTTTCGGGGGATCTGGGACCCAGTACTTC
TRBV25-1	.	.	TRBJ2-1	CASSRGQLFF	TGTGCCAGCAGCCGAGGACAATTGTTCTTC
TRBV28	.	.	TRBJ1-2	CASSKQKWAGNYGYTF	TGTGCCAGCAGCAAACAAAAATGGGCAGGGAACTATGGCTACACCTTC
TRBV9	.	.	TRBJ1-2	CASSSTVNYGYTF	TGTGCCAGCAGCTCGACAGTCAACTATGGCTACACCTTC
TRBV7-2	.	.	TRBJ2-1	CASSLDVGRYSYNEQFF	TGTGCCAGCAGCTTAGACGTTGGGAGGTACTCCTACAATGAGCAGTTCTTC
TRBV7-9	.	.	TRBJ1-2	CAWGAGYTF	TGTGCCTGGGGAGCTGGCTACACCTTC
TRBV11-2	TRBD2	.	TRBJ2-3	CASSFPSGRQSTDTQYF	TGTGCCAGCAGCTTCCCTAGCGGGAGGCAAAGCACAGATACGCAGTATTTT
TRBV20-1	.	.	TRBJ2-2	CSARDPQGGDTGELFF	TGCAGTGCTAGAGATCCGCAGGGTGGGGACACCGGGGAGCTGTTTTTT
TRBV19	.	once	TRBJ1-5	CASSPVMSNQPQHF	TGTGCCAGTAGTCCCGTGATGAGCAATCAGCCCCAGCATTTT
TRBV24-1	TRBD1	.	TRBJ2-5	CATSDLNRGLEETQYF	TGTGCCACCAGTGATTTGAACAGGGGGCTTGAAGAGACCCAGTACTTC
TRBV4-1	.	.	TRBJ1-2	CASSQGRANGYTF	TGCGCCAGCAGCCAAGGCAGGGCTAATGGCTACACCTTC
TRBV27	.	.	TRBJ1-6	CASSLITGPYNSPLHF	TGTGCCAGCAGTTTGATAACAGGCCCTTATAATTCACCCCTCCACTTT